The 31 T cell receptor beta chains listed next were all sequenced from one sample in a study of blood T cells in healthy people across ages (dated by TCRdb to the mid-2010s). The protocol used for the library was 5' RACE. The reads were generated on an Illumina HiSeq 2500. A second about 7 to 12 cycle PCR used a sample-barcoded 5' primer and a J-beta primer mix. TCRdb reanalyzed the raw reads on its own, using fastp at Q25 for trimming and MiXCR for clone calling, and kept in-frame beta chains. Rows are unified per CDR3 protein, each entry keeping the most common DNA and genes. The sample contains about 1,600,000 distinct CDR3 sequences, approximately 38% of them found a single time. The top ten constitute 7.9% of the sample. Sequencing input: blood. All receptors come from a young woman in good health.

The V call is TRBV5-1, the J call TRBJ2-1, with 9 positions matching TRBD2. In germline, CDR1 is SGHRS, CDR2 YFSETQ. V trimming: 6 bases; J trimming: 4 bases; junction bases outside the gene matches: 8. This CDR3 is built from 15 residues. The chain's CDR3 is CASNPGTSQYNEQFF. CDR3 sequence (DNA): TGCGCCAGCAATCCCGGGACTAGCCAATACAATGAGCAGTTCTTC. Full variable domain (remainder filled in from reference TRBV5-1 and TRBJ2-1): KAGVTQTPRYLIKTRGQQVTLSCSPISGHRSVSWYQQTPGQGLQFLFEYFSETQRNKGNFPGRFSGRQFSNSRSEMNVSTLELGDSALYLCASNPGTSQYNEQFFGPGTRLTVL.

This rearrangement joins TRBV20-1 to TRBJ1-4; D is undetermined. The CDR3 is 10 residues long. In germline, CDR1 is DFQATT, CDR2 SNEGSKA (reference sequence). V was clipped by 6 bases and J by 8 bases, with 7 bases between them. CDR3 bases: TGCAGTGCCCCCAGGGAAAAACTGTTTTTT. Its translation: CSAPREKLFF.

This clonotype was recorded once. This sequence joins TRBV28 and TRBJ2-7; D is possibly TRBD1 (5 bases). There are 13 residues in the CDR3. The germline gives CDR1 MDHEN, CDR2 SYDVKM. Trimming pared 4 bases from V and 5 bases from J, leaving 12 bases between. CDR3 amino acids: CASSSPGYHEQYF. CDR3 nucleotides: TGTGCCAGCAGTTCGCCAGGGTACCACGAGCAGTACTTC.

The chain joins TRBV27 to TRBJ1-5; 8 positions match TRBD1. The CDR3 runs to 15 residues. With V trimmed by 5 bases and J by 7 bases, 10 bases remained unmatched. From germline, CDR1 is MNHEY and CDR2 SMNVEV (reference sequence). As DNA, the CDR3 is TGTGCCAGCAGTAAAGCAGGGGGCGGCCGACAGCCCCAGCATTTT. Its translation is CASSKAGGGRQPQHF.

The chain uses TRBV2 and TRBJ2-7; D is ambiguous. Germline assignment: CDR1 SNHLY and CDR2 FYNNEI. The CDR3 has 11 amino acids. Trimming shortened V by 4 bases and J by 6 bases, and 7 bases separated the two germline ends. In nucleotides, the CDR3 is TGTGCCAGCAGTGTAGTATTCGAGCAGTACTTC. Its protein is CASSVVFEQYF.

This clonotype appeared once. The junction departs from germline at one end; a sequencing error may be responsible. This chain connects TRBV4-2 to TRBJ2-1; 9 nucleotides align to TRBD2. From germline, CDR1 is LGHNA and CDR2 YNFKEQ. The CDR3 is made up of 17 amino acids. DNA of the CDR3: TGTTCCAGCAGCCAGGTTAGCGGGGGCCTCGTTCCCAATGAGCAGTTCTTC. It encodes CSSSQVSGGLVPNEQFF.

A few counts support this clonotype. The gene calls are TRBV6-5 and TRBJ2-5; unclear D gene. The CDR3 is 15 amino acids. Trimming took 6 bases from V and 9 from J, leaving 23 bases between them. Germline V gives CDR1 MNHEY, CDR2 SVGAGI. The CDR3 DNA follows: TGTGCCAGCAGCCCCGGTGGTGGCTCCTGGGTGTCCCAGTACTTC. Residues: CASSPGGGSWVSQYF.

This clonotype appeared a few times. The genes are TRBV6-2 or TRBV6-3 and TRBJ2-1; TRBD2 agrees at 12 bases. This CDR3 comprises 18 residues. Trimming cost V 1 base and J 8 bases; bases outside gene matches: 12. From germline, CDR1 is MNHEY and CDR2 SVGEGT. The CDR3 bases are TGTGCCAGCAGTTACTTGGGTCGGACTAGCGGGATGTCTGATGAGCAGTTCTTC. As protein: CASSYLGRTSGMSDEQFF.

CDR3 in amino acids: CASSLVGTPPYEQYF. Written as DNA, the CDR3 is TGTGCCAGCAGCTTAGTCGGGACCCCGCCCTACGAGCAGTACTTC. The chain recombines TRBV11-2 with TRBJ2-5; D tentatively reads TRBD1 or TRBD2 (5 bases each). The end of the DNA fits TRBJ2-7 better, so the J call may be wrong. Looked up from germline, CDR1 is SGHAT and CDR2 is FQNNGV. The CDR3 covers 15 residues.

This clonotype was detected a few times. The chain uses TRBV7-2 and TRBJ2-7, with no clear D. In germline, CDR1 is SGHTA, CDR2 FQGNSA. The CDR3 is 14 residues long. Trimming stripped 1 base from V and 8 bases from J, with 15 bases between. The CDR3 DNA follows: TGTGCCAGCAGCTTAGGTGGGTTGGGGAAAAAGCAGTACTTC. Its translation: CASSLGGLGKKQYF.

The rearrangement joins TRBV24-1 to TRBJ1-2, with D perhaps TRBD1 (5 bases). The CDR3 is 18 residues long. CDR1 and CDR2 from the germline V gene are KGHDR and SFDVKD. Trimming stripped 3 bases from V and 6 bases from J, with 25 bases between. CDR3 coding DNA: TGTGCCACCAGTGATCCCGCCGTCGGGGGGGATGGAGTGGATGGCTACACCTTC. It specifies CATSDPAVGGDGVDGYTF.

This clonotype was seen a few times. The CDR3 loop is CASTVGTYHDYTF. CDR3 sequence (DNA): TGTGCCAGCACCGTGGGGACATATCATGACTACACCTTC. The V call is TRBV12-3 or TRBV12-4, the J call TRBJ1-2; TRBD1 might be the D (6 bases). Trimming shortened V by 7 bases and J by 10 bases, and 19 bases separated the two germline ends. The CDR3 length is 13 residues.

The J gene is TRBJ1-5, the V gene TRBV30, with a tentative D call TRBD1 (5 bases). There are 15 residues in the CDR3. Germline values: CDR1 GTSNPN, CDR2 SVGIG (reference sequence). V was pared by 0 bases and J by 0 bases, with 9 bases between. Here the CDR3 DNA reads TGTGCCTGGAGTGTAGCAGGGTATAGCAATCAGCCCCAGCATTTT. Protein: CAWSVAGYSNQPQHF.

V is TRBV7-6 and J is TRBJ2-3; TRBD2 matches 11 bases. CDR3 length: 15 amino acids. The junction had 7 bases not matched to a gene; V was cut back by 5 bases and J by 6 bases. The germline CDR1 and CDR2 sequences are SGHVS and FNYEAQ. The CDR3 here is CASSATSGSADTQYF. CDR3 bases: TGTGCCAGCAGCGCAACTAGCGGGAGTGCGGATACGCAGTATTTT.

The gene calls are TRBV4-1 and TRBJ2-3; 7 positions agree with TRBD2. The CDR3 spans 16 residues. From germline, CDR1 is MGHRA and CDR2 YSYEKL. V shed 0 bases, J shed 1 base, and the junction held 4 bases outside the gene matches. DNA of the CDR3: TGCGCCAGCAGCCAAGATGCTAGCGGAGGCACAGATACGCAGTATTTT. Its translation: CASSQDASGGTDTQYF.

This chain connects TRBV5-1 to TRBJ2-3, with 13 nucleotides matching TRBD2. The V and J ends lost 4 bases and 5 bases, in that order; junction bases with no gene match: 10. The length of the CDR3 is 17 residues. Germline CDR1 is SGHRS and CDR2 is YFSETQ. CDR3 sequence reads: CASSPVLAGGPGDTQYF. In DNA form, the CDR3 reads TGCGCCAGCAGCCCCGTACTAGCGGGGGGGCCGGGAGATACGCAGTATTTT. The entire variable domain, with the rest obtained from reference TRBV5-1 and TRBJ2-3, is as follows: KAGVTQTPRYLIKTRGQQVTLSCSPISGHRSVSWYQQTPGQGLQFLFEYFSETQRNKGNFPGRFSGRQFSNSRSEMNVSTLELGDSALYLCASSPVLAGGPGDTQYFGPGTRLTVL.

This chain connects TRBV7-9 to TRBJ2-7, with D possibly being TRBD1 or TRBD2 (5 bases each). This CDR3 is 14 amino acids long. V lost 3 bases to trimming and J lost 6 bases, with 15 bases between them. Looked up from germline, CDR1 is SEHNR and CDR2 is FQNEAQ (reference sequence). The CDR3: CASSLEDGASEQYF. CDR3 in DNA: TGTGCCAGCAGCTTGGAGGACGGGGCCTCCGAGCAGTACTTC.

This clonotype was seen a handful of times. The rearrangement joins TRBV10-2 to TRBJ1-2; perhaps TRBD1 as D (6 bases). Germline lookup yields CDR1 WSHSY and CDR2 SAAADI. Trimming took 1 base from V and 6 from J, leaving 15 bases between them. CDR3 length: 15 amino acids. Here the CDR3 DNA reads TGCGCCAGCAGTGAGTTTGGTCGGGGGCTGAATGGCTACACCTTC. Protein product: CASSEFGRGLNGYTF.

This chain joins TRBV6-6 and TRBJ2-1; D not resolved. The CDR3 is 16 amino acids. Germline loops: CDR1 MNHNY, CDR2 SVGAGI (reference sequence). Between the trimmed V and J ends, which lost 0 bases and 1 base, there was a span of 10 bases. Here the CDR3 reads CASSYSPMGSYNEQFF. The CDR3 nucleotides read TGTGCCAGCAGTTACTCGCCGATGGGATCCTACAATGAGCAGTTCTTC.

The sample holds a few counts of this clonotype. This chain joins TRBV14 and TRBJ2-3; 10 bases agree with TRBD1. The V and J ends lost 1 base and 3 bases, in that order; junction bases with no gene match: 4. This CDR3 is 16 amino acids long. Germline CDR1 SGHDN, CDR2 FVKESK. The CDR3 region has the DNA TGTGCCAGCAGCCAAGGCGGGACAGGGGCTACAGATACGCAGTATTTT. It codes for CASSQGGTGATDTQYF.

The chain has TRBV12-3 or TRBV12-4 and TRBJ2-1; the match to TRBD1 covers 10 bases. The CDR3 totals 13 residues. V was clipped by 5 bases and J by 8 bases; unmatched bases: 3. DNA for the CDR3: TGTGCCAGCAGTGGGACAGGGGCCTATGAGCAGTTCTTC. It specifies CASSGTGAYEQFF.

The J gene is TRBJ2-2, the V gene TRBV12-3 or TRBV12-4, with D unclear. V was clipped by 6 bases and J by 3 bases, with 17 bases between them. This CDR3 has 16 amino acids. DNA for the CDR3: TGTGCCAGCAGCCCCGCAGAGTGGGCAGACACCGGGGAGCTGTTTTTT. Its translation is CASSPAEWADTGELFF.

This clonotype was observed a few times. The chain recombines TRBV12-3 or TRBV12-4 with TRBJ2-7, with D unresolved. The CDR3 totals 12 residues. Trimming shortened V by 3 bases and J by 3 bases, and 6 bases separated the two germline ends. CDR3 region: CASSFQIYEQYF. CDR3 coding DNA: TGTGCCAGCAGTTTTCAGATCTACGAGCAGTACTTC.

This sequence joins TRBV2 and TRBJ1-5; possibly TRBD1 for D (5 bases). V dropped 0 bases and J dropped 1 base, with 13 bases sitting between them. The CDR3 loop spans 17 amino acids. Germline loops: CDR1 SNHLY, CDR2 FYNNEI. The DNA for the CDR3 is TGTGCCAGCAGTGAAGCGCTTCAGGGTTGGAGCAATCAGCCCCAGCATTTT. This codes for CASSEALQGWSNQPQHF.

This clonotype was seen more than once but under ten times. J is TRBJ2-1 and V is TRBV7-2, with 9 nucleotides matching TRBD2. Trimming at V came to 8 bases and at J to 7 bases, leaving 9 bases not matched to a gene. The germline V gene encodes CDR1 SGHTA and CDR2 FQGNSA. CDR3 length: 14 amino acids. The CDR3 coding sequence is TGTGCCAGCTCCTCCGGACTAGCGTCAAATGAGCAGTTCTTC. It yields the protein CASSSGLASNEQFF.

The chain carries TRBV6-1 and TRBJ2-3; perhaps TRBD2 as D (6 bases). Trimming took 8 bases from V and 2 from J, leaving 29 bases between them. CDR3 length: 19 residues. Germline values: CDR1 MNHNS, CDR2 SASEGT. The CDR3, as DNA: TGTGCCAGCCGGTATGCAAAGTTGCGGGGAGCACTAATCACAGATACGCAGTATTTT. Translation: CASRYAKLRGALITDTQYF.

V is TRBV6-5 and J is TRBJ2-1; 7 bases match TRBD1. With V trimmed by 5 bases and J by 8 bases, 12 bases remained unmatched. The CDR3 consists of 15 residues. Germline assignment: CDR1 MNHEY and CDR2 SVGAGI. The CDR3 bases are TGTGCCAGCAGTACACCGGGACAGATGATCCATGAGCAGTTCTTC. Its translation: CASSTPGQMIHEQFF.

This clonotype was detected only once. J is TRBJ2-7 and V is TRBV27, with D hard to call. Germline assignment: CDR1 MNHEY and CDR2 SMNVEV (reference sequence). There are 16 residues in the CDR3. V gave up 4 bases and J gave up 3 bases, with 19 bases separating them. The CDR3 DNA is TGTGCCAGCAGTTACTCTCCTACCCGGGCTTACTACGAGCAGTACTTC. This encodes CASSYSPTRAYYEQYF.

This chain links TRBV7-2 with TRBJ2-3; no definite D call. Germline CDR1 SGHTA, CDR2 FQGNSA. The CDR3 length is 15 residues. V lost 2 bases and J 6 bases, leaving 15 bases between the germline ends. The DNA for the CDR3 is TGTGCCAGCAGCTTAATACCAGCGCACATGGATACGCAGTATTTT. This sequence encodes CASSLIPAHMDTQYF.

V and J are TRBV7-7 and TRBJ2-3, with TRBD2 matching over 8 bases. The CDR3 runs 15 residues. Germline trimming cut 5 bases from V and 2 bases from J; bases unmatched to any gene: 6. From germline, CDR1 is SSHAT and CDR2 FNYEAQ (reference sequence). CDR3 sequence reads: CASSQGLVPTDTQYF. The CDR3 nucleotides read TGTGCCAGCAGCCAGGGACTAGTCCCCACAGATACGCAGTATTTT.

This clonotype was counted a few times. The rearrangement uses TRBV25-1 and TRBJ2-7; 8 bases agree with TRBD1. The length of the CDR3 is 16 residues. Unmatched junction bases numbered 9, after V lost 0 bases and J lost 5 bases. Germline V lookup: CDR1 MGHDK, CDR2 SYGVNS. CDR3 coding DNA: TGTGCCAGCAGTGAATATTTTTCCAGGGGGCTGCACGAGCAGTACTTC. This codes for CASSEYFSRGLHEQYF.